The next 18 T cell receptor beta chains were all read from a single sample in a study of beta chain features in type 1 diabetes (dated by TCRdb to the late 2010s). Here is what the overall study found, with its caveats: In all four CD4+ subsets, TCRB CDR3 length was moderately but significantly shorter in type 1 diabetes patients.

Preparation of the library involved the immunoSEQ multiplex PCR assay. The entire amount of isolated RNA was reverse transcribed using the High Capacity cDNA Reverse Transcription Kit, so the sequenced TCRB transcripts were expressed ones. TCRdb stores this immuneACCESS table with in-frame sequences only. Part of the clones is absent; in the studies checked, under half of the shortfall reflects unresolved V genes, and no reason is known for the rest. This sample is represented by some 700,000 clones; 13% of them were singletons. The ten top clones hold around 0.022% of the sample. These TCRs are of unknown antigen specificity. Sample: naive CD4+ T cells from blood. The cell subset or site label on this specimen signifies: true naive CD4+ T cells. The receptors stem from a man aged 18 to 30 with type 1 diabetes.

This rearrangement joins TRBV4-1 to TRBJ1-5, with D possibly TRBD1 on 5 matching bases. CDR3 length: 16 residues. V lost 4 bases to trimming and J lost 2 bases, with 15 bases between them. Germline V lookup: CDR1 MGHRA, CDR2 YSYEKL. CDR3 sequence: CASSPRGTRGNQPQHF. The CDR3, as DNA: TGCGCCAGCAGCCCTCGGGGTACCAGGGGCAATCAGCCCCAGCATTTT.

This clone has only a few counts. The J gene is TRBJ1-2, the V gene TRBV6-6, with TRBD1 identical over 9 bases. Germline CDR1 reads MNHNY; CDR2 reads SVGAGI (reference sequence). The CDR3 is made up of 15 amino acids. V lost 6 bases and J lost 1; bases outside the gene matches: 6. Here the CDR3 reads CASRPGQGNNYGYTF. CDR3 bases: TGTGCCAGCAGACCGGGACAGGGAAATAACTATGGCTACACCTTC.

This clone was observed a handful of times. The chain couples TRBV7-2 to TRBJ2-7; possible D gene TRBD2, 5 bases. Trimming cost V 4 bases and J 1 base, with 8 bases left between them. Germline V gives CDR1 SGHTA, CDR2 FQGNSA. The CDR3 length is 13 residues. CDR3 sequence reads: CASSSRGSYEQYF. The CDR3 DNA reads TGTGCCAGCAGCTCCCGCGGGTCCTACGAGCAGTACTTC. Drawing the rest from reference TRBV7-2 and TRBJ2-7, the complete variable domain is GAGVSQSPSNKVTEKGKDVELRCDPISGHTALYWYRQSLGQGLEFLIYFQGNSAPDKSGLPSDRFSAERTGGSVSTLTIQRTQQEDSAVYLCASSSRGSYEQYFGPGTRLTVT.

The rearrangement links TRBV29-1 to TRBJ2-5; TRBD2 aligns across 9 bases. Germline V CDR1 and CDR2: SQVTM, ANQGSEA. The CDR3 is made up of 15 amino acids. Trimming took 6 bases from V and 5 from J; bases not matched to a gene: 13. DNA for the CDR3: TGCAGCGTCTATCTGGCGGGGGGGCCTCGGGAGACCCAGTACTTC. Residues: CSVYLAGGPRETQYF.

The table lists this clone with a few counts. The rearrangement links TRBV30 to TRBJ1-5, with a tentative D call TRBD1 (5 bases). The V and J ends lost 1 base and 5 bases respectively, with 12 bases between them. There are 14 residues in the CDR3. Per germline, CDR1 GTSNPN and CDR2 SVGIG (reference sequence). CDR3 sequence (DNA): TGTGCCTGGAGTGGAGGGGCGTGGGATCAGCCCCAGCATTTT. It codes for CAWSGGAWDQPQHF.

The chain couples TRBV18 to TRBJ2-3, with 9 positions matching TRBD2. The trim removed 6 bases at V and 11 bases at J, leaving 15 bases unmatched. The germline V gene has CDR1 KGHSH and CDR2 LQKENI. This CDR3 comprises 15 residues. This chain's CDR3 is CASSSPTLAGHEQYF. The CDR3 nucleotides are TGTGCCAGCTCTTCACCCACTCTAGCGGGGCATGAGCAGTATTTT. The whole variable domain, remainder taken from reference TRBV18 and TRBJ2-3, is NAGVMQNPRHLVRRRGQEARLRCSPMKGHSHVYWYRQLPEEGLKFMVYLQKENIIDESGMPKERFSAEFPKEGPSILRIQQVVRGDSAAYFCASSSPTLAGHEQYFGPGTRLTVL.

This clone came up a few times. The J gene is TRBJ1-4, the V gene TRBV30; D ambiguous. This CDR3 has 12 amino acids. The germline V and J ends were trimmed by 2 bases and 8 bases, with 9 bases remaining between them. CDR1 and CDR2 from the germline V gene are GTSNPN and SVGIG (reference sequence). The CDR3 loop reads CAWSLRGEKLFF. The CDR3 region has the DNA TGTGCCTGGAGTCTGAGAGGAGAAAAACTGTTTTTT.

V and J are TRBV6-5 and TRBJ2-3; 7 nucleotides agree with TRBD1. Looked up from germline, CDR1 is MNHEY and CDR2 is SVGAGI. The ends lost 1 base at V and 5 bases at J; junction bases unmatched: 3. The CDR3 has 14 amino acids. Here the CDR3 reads CASSYWSGGDTQYF. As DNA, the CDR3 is TGTGCCAGCAGTTACTGGTCAGGGGGAGATACGCAGTATTTT.

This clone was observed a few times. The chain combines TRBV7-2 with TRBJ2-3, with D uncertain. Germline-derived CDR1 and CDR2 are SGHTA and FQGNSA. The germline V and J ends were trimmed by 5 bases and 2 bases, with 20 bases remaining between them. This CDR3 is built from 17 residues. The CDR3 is CASSTTFYDSLTDTQYF. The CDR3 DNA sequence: TGTGCCAGCAGCACCACCTTTTATGACTCCCTCACAGATACGCAGTATTTT. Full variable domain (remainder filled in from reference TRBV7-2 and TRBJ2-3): GAGVSQSPSNKVTEKGKDVELRCDPISGHTALYWYRQSLGQGLEFLIYFQGNSAPDKSGLPSDRFSAERTGGSVSTLTIQRTQQEDSAVYLCASSTTFYDSLTDTQYFGPGTRLTVL.

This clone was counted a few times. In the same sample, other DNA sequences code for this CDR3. The CDR3 is CAWTGGGTDTQYF. The DNA for the CDR3 is TGTGCCTGGACGGGGGGAGGTACAGATACGCAGTATTTT. The chain recombines TRBV30 with TRBJ2-3; TRBD2 agrees at 7 bases. V was pared by 4 bases and J by 3 bases, with 4 bases of the junction left unmatched. CDR1 and CDR2 from the germline V gene are GTSNPN and SVGIG (reference sequence). The CDR3 has 13 residues.

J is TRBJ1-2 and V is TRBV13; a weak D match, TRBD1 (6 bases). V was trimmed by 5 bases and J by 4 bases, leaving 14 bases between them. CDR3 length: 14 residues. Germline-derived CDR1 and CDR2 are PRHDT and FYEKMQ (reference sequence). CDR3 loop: CASSTFDRRYGYTF. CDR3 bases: TGTGCCAGCAGCACCTTCGACAGGCGCTATGGCTACACCTTC.

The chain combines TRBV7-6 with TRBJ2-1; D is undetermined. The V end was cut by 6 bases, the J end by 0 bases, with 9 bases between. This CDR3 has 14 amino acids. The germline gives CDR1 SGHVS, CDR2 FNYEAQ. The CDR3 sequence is CASSVASSYNEQFF. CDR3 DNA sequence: TGTGCCAGCAGTGTCGCAAGCTCCTACAATGAGCAGTTCTTC.

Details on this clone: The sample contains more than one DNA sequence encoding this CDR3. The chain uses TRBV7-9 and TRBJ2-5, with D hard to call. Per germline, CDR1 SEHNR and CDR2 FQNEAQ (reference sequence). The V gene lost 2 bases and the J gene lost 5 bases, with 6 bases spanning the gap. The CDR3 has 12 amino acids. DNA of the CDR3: TGTGCCAGCAGCTTAAGTGGGGAGACCCAGTACTTC. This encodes CASSLSGETQYF.

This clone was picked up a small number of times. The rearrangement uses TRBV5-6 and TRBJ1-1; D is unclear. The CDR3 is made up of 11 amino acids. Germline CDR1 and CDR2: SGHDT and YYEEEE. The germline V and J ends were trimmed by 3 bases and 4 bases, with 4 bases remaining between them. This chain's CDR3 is CASSWATEAFF. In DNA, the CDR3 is TGTGCCAGCAGCTGGGCCACTGAAGCTTTCTTT.

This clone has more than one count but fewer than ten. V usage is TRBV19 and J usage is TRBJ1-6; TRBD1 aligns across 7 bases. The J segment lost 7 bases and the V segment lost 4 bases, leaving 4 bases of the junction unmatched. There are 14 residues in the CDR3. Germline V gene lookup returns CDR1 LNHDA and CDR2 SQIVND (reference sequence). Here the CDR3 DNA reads TGTGCCAGTAGTAACACACAGGGGAATTCACCCCTCCACTTT. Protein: CASSNTQGNSPLHF. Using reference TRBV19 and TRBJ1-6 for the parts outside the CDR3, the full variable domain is DGGITQSPKYLFRKEGQNVTLSCEQNLNHDAMYWYRQDPGQGLRLIYYSQIVNDFQKGDIAEGYSVSREKKESFPLTVTSAQKNPTAFYLCASSNTQGNSPLHFGNGTRLTVT.

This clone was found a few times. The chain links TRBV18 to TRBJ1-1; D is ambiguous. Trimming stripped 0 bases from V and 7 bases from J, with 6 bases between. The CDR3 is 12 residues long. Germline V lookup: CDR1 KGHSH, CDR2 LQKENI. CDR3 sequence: CASSPPNLEAFF. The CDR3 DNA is TGTGCCAGCTCACCACCGAACCTTGAAGCTTTCTTT.

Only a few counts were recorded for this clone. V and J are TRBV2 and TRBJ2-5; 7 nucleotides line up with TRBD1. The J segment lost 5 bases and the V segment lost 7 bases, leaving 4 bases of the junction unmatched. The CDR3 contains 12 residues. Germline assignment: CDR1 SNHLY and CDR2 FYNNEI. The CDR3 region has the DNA TGTGCCAGCACCGGGACAGCCGAGACCCAGTACTTC. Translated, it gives CASTGTAETQYF.

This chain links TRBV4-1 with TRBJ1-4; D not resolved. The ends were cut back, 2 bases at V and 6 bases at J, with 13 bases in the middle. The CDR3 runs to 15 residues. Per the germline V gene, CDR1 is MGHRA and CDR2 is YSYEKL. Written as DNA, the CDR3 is TGCGCCAGCAGCCAACGTATGGGGTTTGATGAAAAACTGTTTTTT. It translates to CASSQRMGFDEKLFF.